This T cell receptor (beta chain) was obtained from a study of blood T cells in healthy people across ages. The study's findings and limits: Unsorted PBMCs prevented conclusive naive versus antigen-experienced comparison.

The use of a sample-barcoded 5' primer and a J-beta primer mix characterized a second PCR of 7 to 11 cycles. TCRdb independently ran MiXCR on the 5' RACE reads; one entry per CDR3 protein. The sample includes 1 million or so distinct CDR3 sequences, over 35% of them seen just once. To note about this clonotype: No antigen is known for it.

Germline CDR1 and CDR2: SGHVS and FNYEAQ. This CDR3 is 15 amino acids long. With V trimmed by 5 bases and J by 7 bases, 10 bases remained unmatched. The sample comprised blood. The chain uses TRBV7-6 and TRBJ2-1, with 8 bases identical to TRBD2. The receptor's source is an older woman in good health. In DNA, the CDR3 is TGTGCCAGCAGCCCTACAGGGACTAGGTCGAATGAGCAGTTCTTC. This encodes CASSPTGTRSNEQFF.